Below, one T cell receptor beta chain is given with its context. Its antigen is unknown. The input lacks base qualities; no much larger clone sits a single base away. Patients with a history of autoimmune disease or receiving systemic immunosuppression were excluded from the trial. In every dose cohort, peripheral blood was drawn for TCR sequencing at baseline, cycle 4 day 1, and cycle 7 day 1. The samples were taken from a phase I, first-in-human, multicenter, open-label dose-escalation trial of ivuxolimab. Adults with locally advanced or metastatic melanoma, renal cell, hepatocellular, or head and neck squamous cell carcinoma were enrolled in the trial. Before TCR sequencing, CD4+ and CD8+ T cells were separately sorted from peripheral blood. The CDR3 sequence holds 11 residues, the cysteine and phenylalanine included. Only the CDR3 DNA stays, 33 bases, in frame from base 1. V is shortened by 3 bases, J by 8 bases, and the region joining them spans 10 bases. From the germline V gene (reference sequence), CDR1 is DFQATT and CDR2 is SNEGSKA.

The data stem from a study of OX40 agonist ivuxolimab in advanced cancers. Regarding the research as a whole: Ivuxolimab was an agonistic, fully human IgG2 monoclonal antibody directed against OX40 (CD134), a costimulatory receptor. Intravenous ivuxolimab was administered to patients every 2 weeks at six dose levels: 0.01, 0.1, 0.3, 1.5, 3 and 10 mg/kg. Of the roughly 54 dose-escalation patients, hepatocellular carcinoma was present in 19, melanoma in approximately 15, renal cell carcinoma in 9 and head and neck cancer in 9. In the dose-escalation cohort, roughly four fifths of patients were male, and the mean age was approximately 60 years, with a range of roughly 23 to 85. Prior anti-PD-1, anti-PD-L1 or anti-CTLA-4 therapy was permitted, and about 40% of dose-escalation patients had received checkpoint inhibitors. Partial responses occurred in three dose-escalation patients, of whom one had hepatocellular carcinoma and two had cutaneous melanoma. Peripheral TCRbeta sequencing aimed to test whether ivuxolimab altered TCR sequence diversity and caused clonal T-cell expansion. The monotherapy dose-escalation portion (N ≈ 50 patients) of the phase I ivuxolimab trial is reported in the paper. Overall study outcomes, separate from this receptor: At doses from 0.1 to 3.0 mg/kg, clonal expansion was seen in both CD4+ and CD8+ blood T cells between baseline and week 6. Partial responders in the 0.1-3.0 mg/kg groups had among the lowest normalized peripheral clonal expansion, especially among CD8+ T cells. Low levels of normalized T-cell clonal expansion were also seen in some patients who did not respond. On average, CD8+ T cells showed more expanded clones than CD4+ T cells after ivuxolimab. The antigen specificity of the peripheral T cells that underwent clonal expansion was not determined.

Genomic DNA was extracted from sorted cells for sequencing of the TCRbeta CDR3 region. The immunoSEQ Assay was used to sequence the TCRbeta CDR3 regions. Not all clones reach the TCRdb copy of this immuneACCESS table, which keeps in-frame sequences only. Checked studies attribute under half of the gap to unresolved V genes and leave the rest unexplained. This sample is represented by about 76,000 clones; about 80% of them were singletons. The ten largest account for roughly 1.8% of the sample. The TCR was taken from an adult with an advanced solid tumor such as melanoma, head and neck, liver or kidney cancer. The V and J segments used are TRBV20-1 and TRBJ1-2; no D gene call is confident. The input for sequencing was CD4+ or CD8+ T cells sorted from blood, taken in a trial of the OX40 agonist ivuxolimab. The CDR3 sequence is CSARPGEGYTF. In nucleotide form, the sequence is TGCAGTGCTAGGCCGGGCGAGGGCTACACCTTC.